This T cell receptor (beta chain) stems from a study of CD8 T cells in ankylosing spondylitis. TCRdb reprocessed the 5' RACE reads via MiXCR and lists one record per CDR3 protein. The sample holds approximately 350,000 distinct CDR3 sequences; roughly 14% are singletons and the top ten take 0.95% to 1.4%. The CDR3 is made up of 11 amino acids. Per germline, CDR1 MRHNA and CDR2 SNTAGT. Trimming removed 6 bases at V and 3 bases at J, with 5 bases between. The sequenced sample consisted of blood, either unsorted or a sorted T cell fraction (not recorded which). The source is a male donor with ankylosing spondylitis or in good health (not recorded which). V gene TRBV6-4 combines with J gene TRBJ1-1; no definite D call. DNA for the CDR3: TGTGCCAGCAGGGACGACACTGAAGCTTTCTTT. Translated, it gives CASRDDTEAFF.